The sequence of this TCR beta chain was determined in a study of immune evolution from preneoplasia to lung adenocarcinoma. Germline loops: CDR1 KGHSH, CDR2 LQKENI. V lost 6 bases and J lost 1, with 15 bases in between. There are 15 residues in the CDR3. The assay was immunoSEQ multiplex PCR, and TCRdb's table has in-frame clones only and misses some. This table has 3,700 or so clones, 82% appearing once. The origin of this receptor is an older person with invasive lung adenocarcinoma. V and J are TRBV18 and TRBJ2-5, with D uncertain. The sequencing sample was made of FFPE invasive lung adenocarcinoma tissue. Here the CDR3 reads CASSRRGGPQETQYF. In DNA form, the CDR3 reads TGTGCCAGCTCGCGACGAGGCGGACCCCAAGAGACCCAGTACTTC.